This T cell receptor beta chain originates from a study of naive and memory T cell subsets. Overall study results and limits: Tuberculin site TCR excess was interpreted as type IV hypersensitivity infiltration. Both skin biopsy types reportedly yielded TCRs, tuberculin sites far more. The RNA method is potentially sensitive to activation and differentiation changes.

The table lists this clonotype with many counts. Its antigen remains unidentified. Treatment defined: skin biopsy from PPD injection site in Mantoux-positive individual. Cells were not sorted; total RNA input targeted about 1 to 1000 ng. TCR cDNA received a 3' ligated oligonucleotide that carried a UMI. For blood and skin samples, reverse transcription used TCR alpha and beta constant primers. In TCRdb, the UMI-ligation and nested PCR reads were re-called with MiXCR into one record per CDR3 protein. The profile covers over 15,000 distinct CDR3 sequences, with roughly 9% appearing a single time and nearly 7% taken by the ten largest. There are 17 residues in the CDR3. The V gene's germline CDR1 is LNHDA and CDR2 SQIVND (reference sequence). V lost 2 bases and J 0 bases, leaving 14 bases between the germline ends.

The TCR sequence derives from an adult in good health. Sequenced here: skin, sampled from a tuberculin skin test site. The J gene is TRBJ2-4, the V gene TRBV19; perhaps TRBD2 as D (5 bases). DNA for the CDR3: TGTGCCAGTAGTATATTAGATCGGGCGGGAGCCAAAAACATTCAGTACTTC. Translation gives CASSILDRAGAKNIQYF.